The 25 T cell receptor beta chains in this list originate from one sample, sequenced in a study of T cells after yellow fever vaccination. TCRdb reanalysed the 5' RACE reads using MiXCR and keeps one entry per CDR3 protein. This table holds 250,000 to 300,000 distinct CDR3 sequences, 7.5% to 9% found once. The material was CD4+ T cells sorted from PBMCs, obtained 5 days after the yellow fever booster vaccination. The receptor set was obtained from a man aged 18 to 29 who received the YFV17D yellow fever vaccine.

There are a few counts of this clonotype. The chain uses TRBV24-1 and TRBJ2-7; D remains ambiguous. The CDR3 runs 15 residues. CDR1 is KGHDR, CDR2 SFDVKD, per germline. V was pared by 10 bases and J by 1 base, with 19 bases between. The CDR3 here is CATVVEGPLSYEQYF. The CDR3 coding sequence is TGTGCCACGGTTGTAGAAGGTCCTCTATCCTACGAGCAGTACTTC.

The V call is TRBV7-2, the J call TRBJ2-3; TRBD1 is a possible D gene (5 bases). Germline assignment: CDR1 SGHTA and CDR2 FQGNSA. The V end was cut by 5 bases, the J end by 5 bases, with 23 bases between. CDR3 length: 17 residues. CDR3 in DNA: TGTGCCAGCAGCACTACTGGAGTCAGGGTATCAGTAGATACGCAGTATTTT. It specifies CASSTTGVRVSVDTQYF.

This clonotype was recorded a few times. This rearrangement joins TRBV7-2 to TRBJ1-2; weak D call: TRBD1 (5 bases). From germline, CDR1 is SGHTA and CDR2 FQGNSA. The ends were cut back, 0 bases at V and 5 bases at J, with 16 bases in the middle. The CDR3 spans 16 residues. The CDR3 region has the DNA TGTGCCAGCAGCTTAGCGGGGACCGGGGCACATTATGGCTACACCTTC. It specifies CASSLAGTGAHYGYTF.

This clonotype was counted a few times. The CDR3 spells CASSYSRDLSTEAFF. The CDR3 DNA sequence: TGTGCCAGCAGTTACTCCCGGGACCTTAGCACTGAAGCTTTCTTT. V and J are TRBV6-5 and TRBJ1-1, with a weak D call TRBD1 (5 bases). Germline lookup yields CDR1 MNHEY and CDR2 SVGAGI. The germline V and J ends were trimmed by 0 bases and 4 bases, with 12 bases remaining between them. This CDR3 region has 15 residues.

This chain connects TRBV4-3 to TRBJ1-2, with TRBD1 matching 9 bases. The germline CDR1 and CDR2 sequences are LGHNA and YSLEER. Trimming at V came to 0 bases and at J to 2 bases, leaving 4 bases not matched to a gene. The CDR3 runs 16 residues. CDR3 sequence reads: CASSQDPGQGNYGYTF. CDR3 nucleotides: TGCGCCAGCAGCCAAGACCCGGGACAGGGAAACTATGGCTACACCTTC.

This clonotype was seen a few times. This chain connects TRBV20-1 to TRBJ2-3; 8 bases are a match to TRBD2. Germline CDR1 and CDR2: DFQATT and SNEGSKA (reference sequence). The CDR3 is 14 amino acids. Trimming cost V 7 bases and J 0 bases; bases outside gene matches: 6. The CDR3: CSVPPGGSTDTQYF. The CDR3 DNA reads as TGCAGTGTTCCCCCGGGGGGGAGCACAGATACGCAGTATTTT.

This CDR3 is CASSPTAGTVYGYTF. CDR3 nucleotides: TGTGCCAGCAGCCCCACCGCCGGGACAGTTTATGGCTACACCTTC. This chain uses TRBV9 with TRBJ1-2, with TRBD1 matching 7 bases. The CDR3 sequence is 15 residues long. In germline, CDR1 is SGDLS, CDR2 YYNGEE. The J segment lost 5 bases and the V segment lost 4 bases, leaving 11 bases of the junction unmatched.

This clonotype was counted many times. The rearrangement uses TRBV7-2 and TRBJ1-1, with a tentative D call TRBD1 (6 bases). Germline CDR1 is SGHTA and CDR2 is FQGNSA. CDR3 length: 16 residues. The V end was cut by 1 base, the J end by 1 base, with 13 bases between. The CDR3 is CASSLGFRGENTEAFF. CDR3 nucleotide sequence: TGTGCCAGCAGCTTAGGGTTCAGGGGCGAGAACACTGAAGCTTTCTTT.

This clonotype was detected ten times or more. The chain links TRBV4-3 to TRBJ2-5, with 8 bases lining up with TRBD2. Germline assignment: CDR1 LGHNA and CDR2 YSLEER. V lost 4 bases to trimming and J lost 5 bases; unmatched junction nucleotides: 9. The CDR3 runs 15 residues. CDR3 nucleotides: TGCGCCAGCAGCCCTGGGACTAGGCCGAGGGAGACCCAGTACTTC. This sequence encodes CASSPGTRPRETQYF.

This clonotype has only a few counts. The CDR3 is CASSYRQGAADTQYF. The CDR3, as DNA: TGTGCCAGCAGCTATAGACAGGGGGCGGCGGATACGCAGTATTTT. The rearrangement links TRBV7-2 to TRBJ2-3, with 10 bases identical to TRBD1. Germline values: CDR1 SGHTA, CDR2 FQGNSA. The CDR3 runs 15 residues. J gave up 6 bases and V 4 bases, and 7 bases lay outside the gene matches.

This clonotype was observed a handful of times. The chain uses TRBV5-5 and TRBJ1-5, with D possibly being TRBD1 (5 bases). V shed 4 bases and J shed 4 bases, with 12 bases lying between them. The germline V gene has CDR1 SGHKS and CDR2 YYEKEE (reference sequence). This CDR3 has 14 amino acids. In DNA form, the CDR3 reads TGTGCCAGCAGCCTGGGGCAGGTTAATCAGCCCCAGCATTTT. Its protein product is CASSLGQVNQPQHF.

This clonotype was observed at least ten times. In nucleotides, the CDR3 is TGCGCCAGCAGCGTCAGGGGGTTCGAGCAGTTCTTC. Protein sequence: CASSVRGFEQFF. This chain connects TRBV5-1 to TRBJ2-1; TRBD1 agrees at 7 bases. The CDR3 sequence is 12 residues long. Germline CDR1 reads SGHRS; CDR2 reads YFSETQ. With 4 bases clipped from V and 10 bases from J, the junction kept 5 bases outside the gene matches.

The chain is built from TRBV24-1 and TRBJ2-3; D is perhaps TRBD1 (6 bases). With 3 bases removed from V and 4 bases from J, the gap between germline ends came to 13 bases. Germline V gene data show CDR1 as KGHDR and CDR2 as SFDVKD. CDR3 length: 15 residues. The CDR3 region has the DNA TGTGCCACCAGTGATGAGGGGGACATCCCAGATACGCAGTATTTT. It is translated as CATSDEGDIPDTQYF.

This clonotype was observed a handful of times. The CDR3 DNA is TGTGCCTGGAGTATCGGCGGCACAGATACGCAGTATTTT. Residues: CAWSIGGTDTQYF. The chain joins TRBV30 to TRBJ2-3; D is undetermined. Trimming removed 2 bases from V and 1 base from J, with 7 bases in between. Germline V gives CDR1 GTSNPN, CDR2 SVGIG (reference sequence). The CDR3 sequence is 13 residues long.

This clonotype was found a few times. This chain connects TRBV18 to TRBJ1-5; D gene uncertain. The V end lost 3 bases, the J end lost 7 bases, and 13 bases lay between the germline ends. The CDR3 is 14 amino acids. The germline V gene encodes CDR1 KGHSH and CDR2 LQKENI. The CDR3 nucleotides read TGTGCCAGCTCACCCCTGAGAGGGAACCAGCCCCAGCATTTT. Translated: CASSPLRGNQPQHF.

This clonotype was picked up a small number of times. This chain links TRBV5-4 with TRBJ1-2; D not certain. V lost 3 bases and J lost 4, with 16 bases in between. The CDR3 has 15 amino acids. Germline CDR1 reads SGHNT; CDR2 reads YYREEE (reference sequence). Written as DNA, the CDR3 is TGTGCCAGCAGCTCTTGGTCAGGAAGCCGCTATGGCTACACCTTC. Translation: CASSSWSGSRYGYTF.

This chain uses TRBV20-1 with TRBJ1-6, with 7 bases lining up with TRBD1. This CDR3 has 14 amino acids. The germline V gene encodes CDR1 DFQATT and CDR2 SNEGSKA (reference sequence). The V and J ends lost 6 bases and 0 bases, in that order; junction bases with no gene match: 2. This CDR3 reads CSADRVSYNSPLHF. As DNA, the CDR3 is TGCAGTGCCGACAGGGTCTCCTATAATTCACCCCTCCACTTT.

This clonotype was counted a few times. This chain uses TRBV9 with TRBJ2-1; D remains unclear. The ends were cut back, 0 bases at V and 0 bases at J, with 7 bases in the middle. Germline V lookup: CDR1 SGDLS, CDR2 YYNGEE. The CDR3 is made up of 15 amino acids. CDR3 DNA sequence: TGTGCCAGCAGCGTAGGTAGGAGCTCCTACAATGAGCAGTTCTTC. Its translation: CASSVGRSSYNEQFF.

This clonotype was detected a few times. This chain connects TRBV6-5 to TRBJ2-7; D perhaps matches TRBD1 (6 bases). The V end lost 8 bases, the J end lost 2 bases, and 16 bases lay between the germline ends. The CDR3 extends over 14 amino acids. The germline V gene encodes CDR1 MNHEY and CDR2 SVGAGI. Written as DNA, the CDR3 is TGTGCCAGCCGAAGGGACAAGGGTCCCTACGAGCAGTACTTC. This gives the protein CASRRDKGPYEQYF.

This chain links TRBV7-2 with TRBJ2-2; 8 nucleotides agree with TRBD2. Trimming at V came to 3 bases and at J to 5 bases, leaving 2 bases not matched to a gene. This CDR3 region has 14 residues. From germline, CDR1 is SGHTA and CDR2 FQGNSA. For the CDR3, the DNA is TGTGCCAGCAGCTTTGGACTAGCTACCGGGGAGCTGTTTTTT. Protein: CASSFGLATGELFF.

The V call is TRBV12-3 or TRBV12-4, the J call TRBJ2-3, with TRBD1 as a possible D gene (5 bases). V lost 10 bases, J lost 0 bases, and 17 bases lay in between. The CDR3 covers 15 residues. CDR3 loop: CANSWGYTSTDTQYF. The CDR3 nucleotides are TGTGCCAACTCCTGGGGCTATACTAGCACAGATACGCAGTATTTT.

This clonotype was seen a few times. CDR3 DNA sequence: TGTGCCAGCAGTTCCCATCAGATACGGACTGAAGCTTTCTTT. Its translation: CASSSHQIRTEAFF. The chain has TRBV6-6 and TRBJ1-1; no clear D. Germline V gene sequence: CDR1 MNHNY, CDR2 SVGAGI (reference sequence). The CDR3 length is 14 residues. V dropped 4 bases and J dropped 5 bases, with 14 bases sitting between them.

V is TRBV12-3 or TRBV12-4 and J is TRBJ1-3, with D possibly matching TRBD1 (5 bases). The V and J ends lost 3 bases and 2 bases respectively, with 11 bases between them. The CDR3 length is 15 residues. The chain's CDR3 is CASSFSRGPGNTIYF. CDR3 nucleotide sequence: TGTGCCAGCAGTTTTTCCCGGGGCCCTGGAAACACCATATATTTT.

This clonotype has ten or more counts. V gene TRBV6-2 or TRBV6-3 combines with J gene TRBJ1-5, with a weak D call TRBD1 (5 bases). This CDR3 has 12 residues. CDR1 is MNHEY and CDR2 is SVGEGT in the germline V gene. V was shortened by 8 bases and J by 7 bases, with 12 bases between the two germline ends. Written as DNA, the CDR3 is TGTGCCAGCGGGGCCGGGGCGCAGCCCCAGCATTTT. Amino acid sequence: CASGAGAQPQHF.

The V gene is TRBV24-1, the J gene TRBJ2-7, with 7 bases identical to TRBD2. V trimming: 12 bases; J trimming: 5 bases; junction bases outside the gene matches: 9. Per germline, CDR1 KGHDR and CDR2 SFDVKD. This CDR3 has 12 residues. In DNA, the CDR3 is TGTGCCTCCCGCGCGGGGAGGGACGAGCAGTACGTC. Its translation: CASRAGRDEQYV.